The 32 T cell receptor beta chains reported below all come from one sample, sequenced in a study of ipilimumab plus nivolumab after autologous stem cell transplantation (dated by TCRdb to the early 2020s). Library method: the immunoSEQ multiplex PCR assay. In TCRdb, the immuneACCESS table is reduced to in-frame sequences with V and J assigned. These tables do not hold every clone; where another copy was compared, an unresolved V gene accounts for under half, and the others remain unexplained. The sample table lists some 15,000 clones, approximately 80% of them with a count of one. The ten largest clonotypes hold 20% to 25% of the sample. The source was PBMCs, collected in a trial of ipilimumab plus nivolumab as post-transplant consolidation. Receptors were obtained from a male donor with diffuse large B-cell lymphoma.

The CDR3 sequence: CASNPTRDIDNEQFF. The CDR3 coding sequence is TGTGCCAGCAACCCAACCCGGGACATCGACAATGAGCAGTTCTTC. The chain combines TRBV5-4 with TRBJ2-1, with D maybe TRBD1 (6 bases). Germline CDR1 and CDR2: SGHNT and YYREEE (reference sequence). The CDR3 is 15 amino acids. Trimming removed 6 bases from V and 5 bases from J, with 18 bases in between. Complete variable domain (other parts from reference TRBV5-4 and TRBJ2-1): ETGVTQSPTHLIKTRGQQVTLRCSSQSGHNTVSWYQQALGQGPQFIFQYYREEENGRGNFPPRFSGLQFPNYSSELNVNALELDDSALYLCASNPTRDIDNEQFFGPGTRLTVL.

The genes are TRBV11-3 and TRBJ1-1; 7 nucleotides align to TRBD1. The V gene end was trimmed by 5 bases and the J gene end by 0 bases; junction bases not matched to a gene: 3. From germline, CDR1 is SGHNT and CDR2 YENEEA. There are 14 residues in the CDR3. In nucleotides, the CDR3 is TGTGCCAGCAGCCAGACAGGGTTGAACACTGAAGCTTTCTTT. It encodes CASSQTGLNTEAFF.

The chain employs TRBV30 and TRBJ1-4, with 9 bases that match TRBD1. The germline CDR1 and CDR2 sequences are GTSNPN and SVGIG (reference sequence). J gave up 5 bases and V 2 bases, and 12 bases lay outside the gene matches. The CDR3 spans 17 residues. CDR3 region: CAWSPDPQGAGNEKLFF. CDR3 coding DNA: TGTGCCTGGAGTCCGGACCCACAGGGGGCCGGGAATGAAAAACTGTTTTTT.

The sample holds a few counts of this clone. The chain has TRBV7-2 and TRBJ2-7; TRBD2 aligns across 12 bases. J gave up 10 bases and V 5 bases, and 12 bases lay outside the gene matches. The germline gives CDR1 SGHTA, CDR2 FQGNSA. This CDR3 comprises 15 residues. CDR3 nucleotides: TGTGCCAGCAGCGAACAACCCGGGACTAGCGGGTCCCAGTACTTC. Protein product: CASSEQPGTSGSQYF.

This chain joins TRBV7-9 and TRBJ1-4; TRBD1 is a possible D gene (5 bases). Trimming removed 5 bases at V and 4 bases at J, with 11 bases between. CDR1 is SEHNR, CDR2 FQNEAQ, per germline (reference sequence). The CDR3 runs 14 residues. The CDR3 DNA follows: TGTGCCAGCAGCCGTCAGGGTTTTAATGAAAAACTGTTTTTT. This translates into CASSRQGFNEKLFF.

The chain couples TRBV7-9 to TRBJ1-1; no clear D gene. The germline V gene has CDR1 SEHNR and CDR2 FQNEAQ (reference sequence). This CDR3 contains 17 residues. V lost 7 bases to trimming and J lost 1 base, with 22 bases between them. The CDR3, as DNA: TGTGCCAGCACAATCTCCTGGTCCGCGACGGGGAACACTGAAGCTTTCTTT. This sequence encodes CASTISWSATGNTEAFF.

The chain is built from TRBV2 and TRBJ1-1; D unresolved. Trimming took off 2 bases at V and 0 bases at J, with 13 bases between the two ends. The CDR3 runs 16 residues. Looked up from germline, CDR1 is SNHLY and CDR2 is FYNNEI. As DNA, the CDR3 is TGTGCCAGCAGTGAAAATCCCCCAGTTATGAACACTGAAGCTTTCTTT. This translates into CASSENPPVMNTEAFF.

The chain employs TRBV27 and TRBJ2-7; no reliable D call. Germline V CDR1 and CDR2: MNHEY, SMNVEV (reference sequence). CDR3 length equals 14 residues. V shed 3 bases and J shed 0 bases, with 9 bases lying between them. CDR3 bases: TGTGCCAGCAGTTTGAGGCCAGGCTCCTACGAGCAGTACTTC. Amino acid sequence: CASSLRPGSYEQYF.

The CDR3 coding sequence is TGTGCCAGCAGCCGACGCGGGGACACCTACGAGCAGTACTTC. This gives the protein CASSRRGDTYEQYF. The chain uses TRBV7-9 and TRBJ2-7; D may correspond to TRBD1 or TRBD2 (6 bases each). Deletions cut 5 bases from V and 2 bases from J, with 13 bases between. Germline loops: CDR1 SEHNR, CDR2 FQNEAQ (reference sequence). The CDR3 is 14 amino acids.

This clone was counted between two and nine times. The V and J genes are TRBV11-3 and TRBJ1-6, with D possibly being TRBD1 (5 bases). The V end lost 3 bases, the J end lost 9 bases, and 12 bases lay between the germline ends. The germline CDR1 and CDR2 sequences are SGHNT and YENEEA. This CDR3 is built from 14 residues. CDR3 in DNA: TGTGCCAGCAGCTTGGGGCCGAGTGGTTCACCCCTCCACTTT. Protein: CASSLGPSGSPLHF.

The chain has TRBV14 and TRBJ2-7, with 7 bases identical to TRBD2. V was clipped by 0 bases and J by 4 bases; unmatched bases: 6. This CDR3 is 15 amino acids long. The germline gives CDR1 SGHDN, CDR2 FVKESK. The CDR3 spells CASSQESSGNYEQYF. CDR3 nucleotides: TGTGCCAGCAGCCAAGAGTCTAGCGGAAATTACGAGCAGTACTTC. The whole variable domain, filled in from reference TRBV14 and TRBJ2-7, reads EAGVTQFPSHSVIEKGQTVTLRCDPISGHDNLYWYRRVMGKEIKFLLHFVKESKQDESGMPNNRFLAERTGGTYSTLKVQPAELEDSGVYFCASSQESSGNYEQYFGPGTRLTVT.

The chain has TRBV5-1 and TRBJ1-1; D is unresolved. With 0 bases removed from V and 4 bases from J, the gap between germline ends came to 7 bases. The CDR3 is 13 amino acids. Germline CDR1 reads SGHRS; CDR2 reads YFSETQ. The CDR3: CASSLGAATEAFF. The DNA of the CDR3 is TGCGCCAGCAGCTTGGGGGCAGCCACTGAAGCTTTCTTT.

V is TRBV5-1 and J is TRBJ1-2; D may be TRBD1 (5 bases). This CDR3 is 13 amino acids long. Trimming cost V 3 bases and J 8 bases, with 14 bases left between them. Germline lookup yields CDR1 SGHRS and CDR2 YFSETQ. As DNA, the CDR3 is TGCGCCAGCAGCTGGGGGGGAACTCAGGGCTACACCTTC. Protein sequence: CASSWGGTQGYTF.

This rearrangement joins TRBV15 to TRBJ1-5, with 8 bases matching TRBD1. The CDR3 loop spans 16 amino acids. V shed 5 bases and J 2 bases; nucleotides not matched to a gene: 8. Per germline, CDR1 LNHNV and CDR2 YYDKDF (reference sequence). The CDR3 loop reads CATSPRQGWGNQPQHF. The CDR3 DNA reads TGTGCCACCAGCCCGAGACAGGGGTGGGGCAATCAGCCCCAGCATTTT.

J is TRBJ2-7 and V is TRBV5-1; no firm D call. The V gene lost 5 bases and the J gene lost 7 bases, with 22 bases spanning the gap. This CDR3 comprises 15 residues. CDR1 and CDR2 from the germline V gene are SGHRS and YFSETQ. The DNA of the CDR3 is TGCGCCAGCAGTCCGGACCCCCTCTCTTTGTGGGAGCAGTACTTC. Translated, it gives CASSPDPLSLWEQYF.

The chain joins TRBV7-2 to TRBJ1-6; 8 nucleotides match TRBD1. This CDR3 has 15 residues. Germline-derived CDR1 and CDR2 are SGHTA and FQGNSA. J gave up 7 bases and V 5 bases, and 7 bases lay outside the gene matches. For the CDR3, the DNA is TGTGCCAGCAGCCCGACAGGGGCGAAGAATTCACCCCTCCACTTT. It translates to CASSPTGAKNSPLHF.

The CDR3 sequence: CASSEGSGGAGTQYF. CDR3 in DNA: TGTGCCAGCAGTGAAGGTAGCGGGGGGGCCGGGACCCAGTACTTC. This rearrangement joins TRBV2 to TRBJ2-5; 11 nucleotides align to TRBD2. The germline V gene has CDR1 SNHLY and CDR2 FYNNEI. CDR3 length: 15 residues. Trimming took 1 base from V and 7 from J; bases not matched to a gene: 5.

This chain joins TRBV9 and TRBJ2-7, with 10 nucleotides matching TRBD1. The CDR3 totals 13 residues. Germline trimming cut 2 bases from V and 7 bases from J; bases unmatched to any gene: 3. Germline values: CDR1 SGDLS, CDR2 YYNGEE. CDR3 nucleotide sequence: TGTGCCAGCAGCGTTGACAGGGGGCGAGAGCAGTACTTC. It specifies CASSVDRGREQYF.

This chain connects TRBV9 to TRBJ1-4; the D gene is possibly TRBD1 (6 bases). The V gene lost 0 bases and the J gene lost 2 bases, with 8 bases spanning the gap. This CDR3 has 15 residues. The germline gives CDR1 SGDLS, CDR2 YYNGEE. The CDR3 loop reads CASSVGGGTNEKLFF. The CDR3 bases are TGTGCCAGCAGCGTAGGAGGGGGTACTAATGAAAAACTGTTTTTT.

The rearrangement joins TRBV5-3 to TRBJ2-7, with a weak D call TRBD1 (6 bases). TRBV5-3 is an ORF, and what it does is uncertain. The CDR3 runs 20 residues. The germline V and J ends were trimmed by 5 bases and 2 bases, with 32 bases remaining between them. The CDR3 protein is CARRTDRGLGPSPKTYEQYF. CDR3 coding DNA: TGTGCCAGAAGAACCGATAGGGGGTTGGGCCCCTCGCCGAAGACCTACGAGCAGTACTTC.

The CDR3 here is CASRPGGQAFTATEAFF. DNA of the CDR3: TGTGCCAGCCGCCCCGGGGGACAGGCATTTACCGCCACTGAAGCTTTCTTT. The V call is TRBV11-2, the J call TRBJ1-1, with 8 bases that match TRBD1. The CDR3 has 17 amino acids. CDR1 and CDR2 from the germline V gene are SGHAT and FQNNGV. Trimming removed 8 bases from V and 4 bases from J; junction bases left unmatched: 18.

The chain recombines TRBV9 with TRBJ2-6, with 7 positions matching TRBD1. The CDR3 is 18 amino acids. The trim removed 5 bases at V and 0 bases at J, leaving 11 bases unmatched. Germline CDR1 reads SGDLS; CDR2 reads YYNGEE. For the CDR3, the DNA is TGTGCCAGCAGACCAGGGACAGTGCCTTACTCTGGGGCCAACGTCCTGACTTTC. Translated, it gives CASRPGTVPYSGANVLTF.

The rearrangement uses TRBV15 and TRBJ1-2, with 9 bases that match TRBD1. The CDR3 sequence is 16 residues long. Germline CDR1 reads LNHNV; CDR2 reads YYDKDF (reference sequence). V dropped 1 base and J dropped 2; count of bases not matched to a gene: 5. The CDR3 DNA follows: TGTGCCACCAGCAGAGGGGCTGGACAGGGGAACTATGGCTACACCTTC. Protein: CATSRGAGQGNYGYTF.

The CDR3 nucleotides read TGCGCCAGCAGCCCGACACTCTCCTACGAGCAGTACTTC. Residues: CASSPTLSYEQYF. J is TRBJ2-7 and V is TRBV4-3; D gene unclear. With 4 bases removed from V and 0 bases from J, the gap between germline ends came to 7 bases. The CDR3 consists of 13 residues. The germline V gene encodes CDR1 LGHNA and CDR2 YSLEER.

The genes are TRBV2 and TRBJ1-2; 8 nucleotides match TRBD1. This CDR3 spans 14 amino acids. Trimming at V came to 4 bases and at J to 4 bases, leaving 5 bases not matched to a gene. The germline V gene has CDR1 SNHLY and CDR2 FYNNEI. CDR3 sequence: CASSGQGISYGYTF. CDR3 DNA sequence: TGTGCCAGCAGTGGACAGGGGATCAGCTATGGCTACACCTTC. Complete variable domain (other parts from reference TRBV2 and TRBJ1-2): EPEVTQTPSHQVTQMGQEVILRCVPISNHLYFYWYRQILGQKVEFLVSFYNNEISEKSEIFDDQFSVERPDGSNFTLKIRSTKLEDSAMYFCASSGQGISYGYTFGSGTRLTVV.

This rearrangement joins TRBV6-5 to TRBJ2-5; the D gene is possibly TRBD2 (5 bases). Germline CDR1 MNHEY, CDR2 SVGAGI. The length of the CDR3 is 14 residues. V lost 6 bases, J lost 4 bases, and 15 bases lay in between. DNA for the CDR3: TGTGCCAGCAGCCCCGAGGGCCACAGAGAGACCCAGTACTTC. It yields the protein CASSPEGHRETQYF.

This clone came up a few times. V and J are TRBV7-9 and TRBJ1-5; a possible D gene is TRBD1 (5 bases). The ends were cut back, 5 bases at V and 0 bases at J, with 11 bases in the middle. This CDR3 spans 15 amino acids. Looked up from germline, CDR1 is SEHNR and CDR2 is FQNEAQ (reference sequence). CDR3 nucleotides: TGTGCCAGCAGCCCTCAGGGAAATAGCAATCAGCCCCAGCATTTT. Encoded protein: CASSPQGNSNQPQHF.

V is TRBV5-1 and J is TRBJ2-3; TRBD2 aligns across 13 bases. Per germline, CDR1 SGHRS and CDR2 YFSETQ. There are 16 residues in the CDR3. The V segment lost 4 bases and the J segment 1 base; nucleotides outside the gene matches: 3. CDR3: CASSPTSGGGTDTQYF. As DNA, the CDR3 is TGCGCCAGCAGCCCCACTAGCGGGGGGGGCACAGATACGCAGTATTTT.

The genes are TRBV15 and TRBJ2-3; TRBD1 is a possible D gene (5 bases). Trimming stripped 1 base from V and 7 bases from J, with 12 bases between. The CDR3 has 14 amino acids. Per the germline V gene, CDR1 is LNHNV and CDR2 is YYDKDF (reference sequence). CDR3 protein: CATSRVPQGNTQYF. In DNA, the CDR3 is TGTGCCACCAGCAGAGTCCCCCAGGGAAATACGCAGTATTTT.

V gene TRBV7-2 combines with J gene TRBJ1-1; D call uncertain. V was cut by 1 base and J by 1 base, with 7 bases left in between. The CDR3 loop spans 14 amino acids. Per germline, CDR1 SGHTA and CDR2 FQGNSA. CDR3 loop: CASSLVWGNTEAFF. CDR3 DNA sequence: TGTGCCAGCAGCTTAGTCTGGGGGAACACTGAAGCTTTCTTT.

This clone appeared once. The chain recombines TRBV5-1 with TRBJ1-3; 8 nucleotides agree with TRBD1. This CDR3 has 16 residues. J gave up 3 bases and V 4 bases, and 9 bases lay outside the gene matches. CDR1 and CDR2 from the germline V gene are SGHRS and YFSETQ. The CDR3 sequence is CASSAPDREVGNTIYF. DNA of the CDR3: TGCGCCAGCAGCGCTCCGGACAGGGAGGTTGGAAACACCATATATTTT.

V and J are TRBV5-1 and TRBJ1-4, with D uncertain. With 0 bases removed from V and 4 bases from J, the gap between germline ends came to 16 bases. The CDR3 length is 17 residues. Germline loops: CDR1 SGHRS, CDR2 YFSETQ. CDR3 DNA sequence: TGCGCCAGCAGCTTGGCGCAGTTTGGGATGGGTAATGAAAAACTGTTTTTT. This gives the protein CASSLAQFGMGNEKLFF.